These 7 T cell receptor beta chains were all obtained from the same sample, sequenced in a study of CD8+ T cells in alopecia areata. Noted treatment: oral pan-JAK inhibitor, 5-10 mg twice daily. Reverse transcription of extracted RNA yielded cDNA, which provided the sequencing template. Sequencing was performed with immunoSEQ multiplex PCR; in TCRdb, only in-frame clones are kept and a portion is missing. The data contain roughly 46,000 clones, 50% to 70% of them singletons. Sample: CD8+ T cells sorted from blood, taken at week 4, from a patient treated with tofacitinib. Source of these receptors: a human donor with alopecia areata.

The chain is built from TRBV29-1 and TRBJ2-1, with 7 positions matching TRBD1. Trimming at V came to 6 bases and at J to 8 bases, leaving 1 base not matched to a gene. Germline V gene lookup returns CDR1 SQVTM and CDR2 ANQGSEA. The CDR3 loop spans 10 amino acids. DNA for the CDR3: TGCAGCGTCCAGGGGGATGAGCAGTTCTTC. Residues: CSVQGDEQFF.

This chain connects TRBV29-1 to TRBJ2-1; TRBD2 aligns across 13 bases. The CDR3 has 15 amino acids. V dropped 6 bases and J dropped 2; count of bases not matched to a gene: 4. CDR1 is SQVTM, CDR2 ANQGSEA, per germline. Here the CDR3 DNA reads TGCAGCGTCGGGGGACTAGCGGGGACCTACAATGAGCAGTTCTTC. This sequence encodes CSVGGLAGTYNEQFF.

This sequence joins TRBV28 and TRBJ2-7; D is perhaps TRBD2 (5 bases). V lost 4 bases and J 5 bases, leaving 12 bases between the germline ends. Germline loops: CDR1 MDHEN, CDR2 SYDVKM. The CDR3 extends over 13 amino acids. CDR3 coding DNA: TGTGCCAGCAGTTCGTCATCGAGGGACGAGCAGTACTTC. It specifies CASSSSSRDEQYF.

The chain uses TRBV5-4 and TRBJ1-6; D unclear. Trimming stripped 2 bases from V and 1 base from J, with 7 bases between. Germline-derived CDR1 and CDR2 are SGHNT and YYREEE (reference sequence). This CDR3 comprises 15 residues. The CDR3 DNA reads as TGTGCCAGCAGCTTAGGAGGTTCCTATAATTCACCCCTCCACTTT. Its protein is CASSLGGSYNSPLHF. Filled out from reference TRBV5-4 and TRBJ1-6, the complete variable domain reads ETGVTQSPTHLIKTRGQQVTLRCSSQSGHNTVSWYQQALGQGPQFIFQYYREEENGRGNFPPRFSGLQFPNYSSELNVNALELDDSALYLCASSLGGSYNSPLHFGNGTRLTVT.

The sample holds a few counts of this clone. This chain uses TRBV7-9 with TRBJ2-7; D is uncertain. Trimming cost V 0 bases and J 5 bases, with 11 bases left between them. Looked up from germline, CDR1 is SEHNR and CDR2 is FQNEAQ (reference sequence). The CDR3 extends over 14 amino acids. The CDR3 sequence: CASSLATGSDEQYF. The CDR3 DNA reads TGTGCCAGCAGCTTAGCGACGGGCTCGGACGAGCAGTACTTC.

The chain has TRBV23-1 and TRBJ2-7, with 8 positions matching TRBD1. TRBV23-1 is marked as an open reading frame, function uncertain. V was pared by 2 bases and J by 3 bases, with 6 bases of the junction left unmatched. CDR3 length: 15 amino acids. The CDR3 here is CASSQVRTGLYEQYF. The CDR3 DNA is TGCGCCAGCAGTCAAGTGCGGACAGGGCTCTACGAGCAGTACTTC.

By share of the sample, this clone is medium-sized. Other nucleotide sequences in the sample specify the same CDR3. CDR3 in amino acids: CASSLGPEAFF. Here the CDR3 DNA reads TGTGCCAGCAGCTTAGGCCCCGAAGCTTTCTTT. The chain couples TRBV11-2 to TRBJ1-1, with D unresolved. Trimming stripped 1 base from V and 8 bases from J, with 5 bases between. Germline V gene sequence: CDR1 SGHAT, CDR2 FQNNGV. The CDR3 has 11 residues.